This TCR beta chain was captured by sequencing in a study of blood T cell repertoires in COVID-19. Study details: The United States, Italy and Spain were the sources of the acute and convalescent COVID-19 samples.

There are 17 residues in the CDR3. In germline, CDR1 is SEHNR, CDR2 FQNEAQ (reference sequence). V dropped 6 bases and J dropped 1 base, with 18 bases sitting between them. Per the original methods: How many nucleated cells were present was estimated from reference gene primer amplification. Here immunoSEQ multiplex PCR was the method, and the copy in TCRdb shows in-frame clones only, minus some. The DNA was the basis for D and trimming; V, J and clone size are from that table. The table shows approximately 150,000 clones, with more than 75% occurring only once. This clone was picked up a small number of times.

The TCR was taken from a human donor with acute COVID-19. The donor label of this sample is uncertain. The V gene is TRBV7-9, the J gene TRBJ2-2; TRBD1 is a possible D gene (6 bases). The sample taken for sequencing was PBMCs or T cells enriched from blood (not recorded which). DNA of the CDR3: TGTGCCAGCAGACCTTCAGACAGGCCCAAGAACACCGGGGAGCTGTTTTTT. This translates into CASRPSDRPKNTGELFF.